The sequence of this T cell receptor beta chain was determined in a study of blood T cell repertoires in COVID-19. About the research overall: Nucleic acid was either cDNA or gDNA, and it came from T cells, B-cell-depleted T cells, or PBMCs.

Recovered Cohort 3 donors showed two negative PCRs, clearance, or symptom resolution. V was shortened by 4 bases and J by 7 bases, with 8 bases between the two germline ends. This CDR3 spans 11 amino acids. CDR1 is SGDLS and CDR2 is YYNGEE in the germline V gene. Original analysis: Nucleated cell number was recorded as an estimate derived from reference gene primer amplification. Here immunoSEQ multiplex PCR was the method, and the copy in TCRdb shows in-frame clones only, minus some. The DNA gave D and trimming, while V, J and clone size come from that table. The top ten clones hold roughly 0.7% of a sample with 500,000 or so clones, approximately 90% of them seen once.

The sequenced sample consisted of PBMCs or T cells enriched from blood (not recorded which). The rearrangement joins TRBV9 to TRBJ1-2, with D unclear. The TCR comes from a woman aged 18-30 years who had recovered from COVID-19. CDR3 amino acids: CASSRSSGYTF. The CDR3 nucleotides are TGTGCCAGCAGCCGGAGCTCTGGCTACACCTTC.